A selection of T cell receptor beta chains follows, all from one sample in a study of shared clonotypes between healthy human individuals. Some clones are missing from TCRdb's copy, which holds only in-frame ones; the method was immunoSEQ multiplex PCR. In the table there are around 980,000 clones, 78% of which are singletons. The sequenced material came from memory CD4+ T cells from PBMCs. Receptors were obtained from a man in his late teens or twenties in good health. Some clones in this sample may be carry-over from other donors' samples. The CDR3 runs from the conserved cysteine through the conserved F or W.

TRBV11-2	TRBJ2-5	CASSLGLDSETQYF
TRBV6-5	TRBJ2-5	CASSYSGPRETQYF
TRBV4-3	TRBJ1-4	CASSQVAGQGRLRKLFF
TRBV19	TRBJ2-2	CASSRAGGNTGELFF
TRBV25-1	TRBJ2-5	CASSVPRGVAETQYF
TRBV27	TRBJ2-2	CASSPTGVTSGTKNTGELFF
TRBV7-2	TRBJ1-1	CASSRDRGAFF
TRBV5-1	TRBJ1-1	CASSIQGALNTEAFF
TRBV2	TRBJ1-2	CASSERGERGYTF
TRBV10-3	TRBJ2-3	CAISEQGGSTDTQYF
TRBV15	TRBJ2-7	CATSEGLAGTYEQYF
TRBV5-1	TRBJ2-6	CASSIDGPGANVLTF
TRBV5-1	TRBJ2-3	CASSLSGQGYDTQYF
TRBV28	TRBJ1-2	CASSGIYGYTF
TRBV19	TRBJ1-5	CASSPSQGNSNQPQHF
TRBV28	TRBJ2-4	CASSPTGGKNIQYF
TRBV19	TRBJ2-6	CASSIAGPSSGANVLTF
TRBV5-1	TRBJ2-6	CASSLVSSGANVLTF
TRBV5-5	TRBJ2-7	CASLRGYEQYF
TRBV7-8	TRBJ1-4	CASSSSTWGEKLFF
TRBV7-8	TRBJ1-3	CASSGDRTGNTIYF
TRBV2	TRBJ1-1	CASSIGQNTEAFF
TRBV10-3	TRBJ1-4	CAITRELNEKLFF
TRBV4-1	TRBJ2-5	CASSQDRTGRSQYF
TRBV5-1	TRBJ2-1	CASSSWTSGSNEQFF
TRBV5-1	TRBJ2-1	CASSLGQGTDNEQFF
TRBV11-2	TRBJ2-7	CASSLDSTSSYEQYF
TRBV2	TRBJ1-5	CASSRDRQGNQPQHF
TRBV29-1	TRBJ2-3	CSSSQGTDTQYF
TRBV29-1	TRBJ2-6	CSVRGQGNNVLTF
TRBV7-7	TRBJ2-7	CASSIGTSYEQYF
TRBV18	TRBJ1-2	CASSPTRDSEYGYTF
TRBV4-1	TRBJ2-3	CASSLRTGTDTQYF
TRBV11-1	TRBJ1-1	CASSSEGSEAFF
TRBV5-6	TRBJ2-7	CASSRKGRHYEQYF
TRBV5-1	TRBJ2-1	CASSSDSYNEQFF
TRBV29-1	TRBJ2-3	CSVVVGTDTQYF
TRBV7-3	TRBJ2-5	CASARDRQETQYF
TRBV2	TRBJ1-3	CASSPGQSSGNTIYF
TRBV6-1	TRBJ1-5	CASSETAAGSGPQHF
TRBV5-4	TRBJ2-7	CASSLDRSSPGEQYF
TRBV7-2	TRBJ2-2	CASSPRRAGELFF
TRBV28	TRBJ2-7	CASSSWDRDSYEQYF
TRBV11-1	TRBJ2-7	CASSDQLAGGSYEQYF
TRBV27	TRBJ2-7	CASRQNSGYYEQYF
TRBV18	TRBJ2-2	CASSPPRGLSNTGELFF
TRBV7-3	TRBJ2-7	CASTPGVEEQYF
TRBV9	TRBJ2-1	CASNSRLLAGGPNEQFF
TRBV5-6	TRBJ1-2	CASREQGIANYGYTF
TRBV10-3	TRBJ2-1	CAISEWGTSGRGEQFF
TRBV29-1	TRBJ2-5	CSVGLETQYF
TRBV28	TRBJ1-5	CASTSGVRSNQPQHF
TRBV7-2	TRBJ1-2	CASSQTANYGYTF
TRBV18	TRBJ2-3	CASSPQSPSTDTQYF
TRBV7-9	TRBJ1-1	CASSLGLGMNTEAFF